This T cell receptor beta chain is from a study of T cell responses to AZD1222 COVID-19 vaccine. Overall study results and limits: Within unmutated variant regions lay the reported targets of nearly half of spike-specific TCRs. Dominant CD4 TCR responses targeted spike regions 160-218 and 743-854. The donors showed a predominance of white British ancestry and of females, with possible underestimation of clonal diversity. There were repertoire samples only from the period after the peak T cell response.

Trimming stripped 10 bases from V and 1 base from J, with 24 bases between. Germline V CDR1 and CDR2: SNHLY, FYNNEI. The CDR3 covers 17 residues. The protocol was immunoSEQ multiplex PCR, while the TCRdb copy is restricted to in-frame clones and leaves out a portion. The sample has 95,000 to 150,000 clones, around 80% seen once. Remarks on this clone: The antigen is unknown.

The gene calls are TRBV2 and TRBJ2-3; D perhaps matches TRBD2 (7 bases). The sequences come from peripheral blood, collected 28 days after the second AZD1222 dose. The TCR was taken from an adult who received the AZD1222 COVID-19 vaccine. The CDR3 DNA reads TGTGCCACCAGAAGGGGATCCGGCGGGGGCCGCACAGATACGCAGTATTTT. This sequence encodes CATRRGSGGGRTDTQYF.